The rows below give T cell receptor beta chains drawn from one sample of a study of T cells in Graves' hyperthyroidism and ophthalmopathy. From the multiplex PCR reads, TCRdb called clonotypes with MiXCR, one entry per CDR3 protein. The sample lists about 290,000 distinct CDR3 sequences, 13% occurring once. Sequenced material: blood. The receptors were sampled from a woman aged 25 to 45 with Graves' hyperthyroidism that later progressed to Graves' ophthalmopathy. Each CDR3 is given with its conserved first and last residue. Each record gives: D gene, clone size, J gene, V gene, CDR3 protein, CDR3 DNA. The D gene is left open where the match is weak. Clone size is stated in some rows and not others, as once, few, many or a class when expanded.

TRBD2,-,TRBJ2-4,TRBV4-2,CASSQDRLAAIQYF,TGTGCCAGCAGCCAAGATCGTCTAGCGGCCATTCAGTACTTC
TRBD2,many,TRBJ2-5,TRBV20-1,CSAPGTSPETQYF,TGCAGTGCCCCCGGGACTAGCCCTGAGACCCAGTACTTC
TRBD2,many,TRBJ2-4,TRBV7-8,CASSFRLADIQYF,TGTGCCAGCAGCTTCCGACTAGCGGACATTCAGTACTTC
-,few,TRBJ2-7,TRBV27,CASSLIKDYEQYF,TGTGCCAGCAGTCTCATAAAAGACTACGAGCAGTACTTC
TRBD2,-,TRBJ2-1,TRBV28,CASSLPTGGRSYNEQFF,TGTGCCAGCAGTTTACCCACCGGCGGGAGATCCTACAATGAGCAGTTCTTC
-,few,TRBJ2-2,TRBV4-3,CASSQDYSYTGELFF,TGCGCCAGCAGCCAAGATTACAGCTACACCGGGGAGCTGTTTTTT
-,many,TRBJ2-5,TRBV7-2,CASSSFPAGDGETQYF,TGTGCCAGCAGCTCTTTTCCGGCAGGGGATGGGGAGACCCAGTACTTC
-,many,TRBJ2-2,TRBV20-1,CSARDAGANTGELFF,TGCAGTGCTAGAGATGCAGGGGCGAACACCGGGGAGCTGTTTTTT
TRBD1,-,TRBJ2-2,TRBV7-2,CARSSTGGPGELFF,TGTGCCCGCAGCTCGACAGGGGGCCCCGGGGAGCTGTTTTTT
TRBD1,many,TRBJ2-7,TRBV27,CASSLFGTGGSEQYF,TGTGCCAGCAGTTTATTTGGGACAGGGGGTTCCGAGCAGTACTTC
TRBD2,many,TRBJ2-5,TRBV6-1,CASSSGTSGLYQETQYF,TGTGCCAGCAGTTCCGGGACTAGCGGACTTTACCAAGAGACCCAGTACTTC
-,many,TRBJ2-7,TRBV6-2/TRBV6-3,CASSYPRGAPTYEQYF,TGTGCCAGCAGTTACCCACGGGGAGCGCCTACCTACGAGCAGTACTTC
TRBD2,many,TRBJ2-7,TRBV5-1,CASSPGQTGGVHEQYF,TGCGCCAGCAGCCCGGGTCAGACGGGGGGGGTCCACGAGCAGTACTTC
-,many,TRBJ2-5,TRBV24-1,CATSQQETQYF,TGTGCCACCAGCCAGCAAGAGACCCAGTACTTC
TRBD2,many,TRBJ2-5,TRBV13,CASSLSSGRAVETQYF,TGTGCCAGCAGCTTATCTTCCGGGAGGGCGGTGGAGACCCAGTACTTC
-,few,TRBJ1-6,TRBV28,CASSPSIPGSPLHF,TGTGCCAGCAGTCCCAGTATCCCGGGGTCACCCCTCCACTTT
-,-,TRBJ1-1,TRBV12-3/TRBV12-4,CASRSEGRNTEAFF,TGTGCCAGCAGGTCGGAGGGGCGGAACACTGAAGCTTTCTTT
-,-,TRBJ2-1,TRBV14,CASSLSLGVGSEQFF,TGTGCCAGCAGCCTATCCCTAGGGGTCGGATCCGAGCAGTTCTTC
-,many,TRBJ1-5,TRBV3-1,CASSQLGNQPQHF,TGTGCCAGCAGCCAATTGGGCAATCAGCCCCAGCATTTT
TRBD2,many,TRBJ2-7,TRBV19,CASSPELAGVGEQYF,TGTGCCAGTAGTCCTGAACTAGCGGGAGTGGGAGAGCAGTACTTC
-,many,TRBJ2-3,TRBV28,CASSLAGSGQDTQYF,TGTGCCAGCAGTTTAGCCGGGAGCGGTCAAGATACGCAGTATTTT
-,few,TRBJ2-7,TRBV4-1,CASSQDGISYEQYF,TGCGCCAGCAGCCAAGATGGAATCTCCTACGAGCAGTACTTC
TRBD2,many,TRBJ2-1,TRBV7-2,CASSLRTAGDNEQFF,TGTGCCAGCAGCCTAAGAACAGCGGGAGACAATGAGCAGTTCTTC
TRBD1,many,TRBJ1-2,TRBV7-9,CASSYRTGPVYGYTF,TGTGCCAGCAGCTATAGGACAGGCCCAGTCTATGGCTACACCTTC
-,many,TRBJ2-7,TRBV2,CASSTGPSTYEQYF,TGTGCCAGCAGTACGGGACCCTCCACCTACGAGCAGTACTTC
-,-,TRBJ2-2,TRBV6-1,CASSRRTSGELFF,TGTGCCAGCAGCCGCAGAACGTCCGGGGAGCTGTTTTTT
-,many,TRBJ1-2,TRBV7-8,CASSWSQGAAYGYTF,TGTGCCAGCAGCTGGTCGCAGGGAGCGGCCTATGGCTACACCTTC